The rows below give T cell receptor beta chains drawn from one sample of a study of cytomegalovirus exposure and HLA in healthy donors. TCRdb's table, derived via immunoSEQ multiplex PCR, lists solely in-frame clones and lacks some. The sample is made up of over 110,000 clones, and the top ten hold approximately 1% of it. Sequenced material: PBMCs. The receptors were sampled from a male donor in good health and CMV-seronegative. The CDR3 runs from the conserved cysteine through the conserved F or W. The D gene is left open where the match is weak.

>TRBD2|TRBV4-1|TRBJ2-2
TGCGCCAGCAGCCAAGCTTCTAGCGGGGGGGCCGGCACCGGGGAGCTGTTTTTT
CASSQASSGGAGTGELFF
>.|TRBV15|TRBJ1-3
TGTGCCACCAGCAGAGGGCGAAACACCATATATTTT
CATSRGRNTIYF
>.|TRBV27|TRBJ1-1
TGTGCCAGCAGTTTAGCCCCGGGACATCCTGAAGCTTTCTTT
CASSLAPGHPEAFF
>.|TRBV5-1|TRBJ1-1
TGCGCCAGCAGCTTGGCTGGGAGCGTTAACACTGAAGCTTTCTTT
CASSLAGSVNTEAFF
>.|TRBV5-6|TRBJ1-6
TGTGCCAGCAGCTCGACAGGCCTGAGCTCCTATAATTCACCCCTCCACTTT
CASSSTGLSSYNSPLHF
>TRBD1|TRBV6-1|TRBJ2-7
TGTGCCAGCAGTGAGGAGGACAGGGGGTTCTACGAGCAGTACTTC
CASSEEDRGFYEQYF
>TRBD2|TRBV18|TRBJ2-1
TGTGCCAGCTCACCAGGGACTAGCGAGTACAATGAGCAGTTCTTC
CASSPGTSEYNEQFF
>TRBD2|TRBV6-5|TRBJ2-1
TGTGCCAGCAGTCTTGAAGCGGGGGGTCGCGATGAGCAGTTCTTC
CASSLEAGGRDEQFF
>TRBD1|TRBV9|TRBJ2-5
TGTGCCAGCAGCGTAGAGGGGGCGGGCCAAGAGACCCAGTACTTC
CASSVEGAGQETQYF
>.|TRBV30|TRBJ1-5
TGTGCCTGGACCATAGGGGGCAATCAGCCCCAGCATTTT
CAWTIGGNQPQHF
>TRBD2|TRBV10-3|TRBJ2-7
TGTGCCACCGGGACTAGCTCCTACGAGCAGTACTTC
CATGTSSYEQYF
>.|TRBV19|TRBJ2-7
TGTGCCAGTAGTATCAATGACAACTCCTACGAGCAGTACTTC
CASSINDNSYEQYF
>.|TRBV7-9|TRBJ2-3
TGTGCCAGCAGCTTAAACCCACGACAGTTCGCGGCCATTACGCAGTATTTT
CASSLNPRQFAAITQYF
>.|TRBV6-6|TRBJ1-1
TGTGCCAGCAGTTATCAGGGAACGGTCACTGAAGCTTTCTTT
CASSYQGTVTEAFF
>TRBD1|TRBV13|TRBJ1-5
TGTGCCAGCAGCACTCGATCCGGGACAGGGGAAAATCAGCCCCAGCATTTT
CASSTRSGTGENQPQHF
>TRBD1|TRBV18|TRBJ2-2
TGTGCCAGCTCACCACAGGGGGCTGTGTCTACCGGGGAGCTGTTTTTT
CASSPQGAVSTGELFF
>TRBD1|TRBV4-1|TRBJ1-3
TGCGCCAGCAGCCAAGATACAGGGGCTGGAAACTCTGGAAACACCATATATTTT
CASSQDTGAGNSGNTIYF
>.|TRBV19|TRBJ2-4
TGTGCCAGTAGTATAGATCAAAAGGGGTTTGACATTCAGTACTTC
CASSIDQKGFDIQYF
>.|TRBV18|TRBJ2-5
TGTGCCAGCTCACCACTTAAAGGGGCTCAAGAGACCCAGTACTTC
CASSPLKGAQETQYF
>.|TRBV7-8|TRBJ2-2
TGTGCCAGCAGCTTAGGTCCCCGACAGCGAAACACCGGGGAGCTGTTTTTT
CASSLGPRQRNTGELFF
>TRBD1|TRBV2|TRBJ2-1
TGTGCCAGCAGCTCCGGGACAGGGAATTTCAATGAGCAGTTCTTC
CASSSGTGNFNEQFF
>.|TRBV10-3|TRBJ2-7
TGTGCCATCAGTGATGCGGGGCCCTCCTACGAGCAGTACTTC
CAISDAGPSYEQYF
>TRBD2|TRBV30|TRBJ2-3
TGTGCCTGGAGTGGGGCGGGGGGGCTCATAGATACGCAGTATTTT
CAWSGAGGLIDTQYF
>.|TRBV30|TRBJ2-1
TGTGCCTGGAGTGAACAGACAGACAATGAGCAGTTCTTC
CAWSEQTDNEQFF
>TRBD1|TRBV6-5|TRBJ1-1
TGTGCCAGCAGTAACAGGGGGCTTCTTGAAGCTTTCTTT
CASSNRGLLEAFF
>.|TRBV27|TRBJ1-6
TGTGCCAGCAGGGAGCTTATCAATTATAATTCACCCCTCCACTTT
CASRELINYNSPLHF
>.|TRBV9|TRBJ1-2
TGTGCCAGCAGCGCGAGGCCCGGGGGTACCTATGGCTACACCTTC
CASSARPGGTYGYTF